This TCR beta chain was found in a study of CXCR3-negative and CXCR3-positive naive CD8 T cells. Study results and caveats: Relative to CXCR3-negative naive cells, CXCR3-positive naive cells had more hydrophobic TRB CDR3s.

Worth noting for this clonotype: Its antigen is unknown.

The libraries of TRB cDNA were prepared using 5' RACE with UMI labels. No DNA is given; TCRdb re-called the 5' RACE reads and lists each CDR3 protein once. The sample table sets out around 8,600 distinct CDR3 sequences. Germline CDR1 reads SGHAT; CDR2 reads FQNNGV. This CDR3 is built from 16 residues. Identification of naive CD8+ T cells rested on CD45RO-CCR7+CD27+CD95- status. V usage is TRBV11-2 and J usage is TRBJ2-7; the TRBD2 assignment by TCRdb is unverifiable without DNA. Sequencing used naive CXCR3+ CD8+ T cells from blood. Subset: CD45RO-CCR7+CD27+CD95- naive CD8+ T cells expressing CXCR3 (TNR3+). The sequence came from a human donor in good health. Some clones in this sample may be carry-over from other donors' samples. This CDR3 reads CASSLESGGIINEQYF.